What follows are 20 T cell receptor beta chains derived from one specimen sequenced in a study of identical twins. TCRdb re-called the 5' RACE reads through MiXCR, storing one row per CDR3 protein. This table holds roughly 480,000 distinct CDR3 sequences, about 24% found once. This same sample was also part of a study on T cells expressing NK-cell markers.

Sequenced: CD4+ T cells sorted from blood. These receptors were obtained from a young woman in good health.

J is TRBJ1-1 and V is TRBV5-1, with a tentative D call TRBD1 (5 bases). Germline V lookup: CDR1 SGHRS, CDR2 YFSETQ. V dropped 0 bases and J dropped 1 base, with 13 bases sitting between them. The CDR3 runs to 16 residues. CDR3 loop: CASSLVAGAANTEAFF. The CDR3 bases are TGCGCCAGCAGCTTGGTGGCCGGGGCGGCGAACACTGAAGCTTTCTTT. Using reference TRBV5-1 and TRBJ1-1 for the parts outside the CDR3, the full variable domain is KAGVTQTPRYLIKTRGQQVTLSCSPISGHRSVSWYQQTPGQGLQFLFEYFSETQRNKGNFPGRFSGRQFSNSRSEMNVSTLELGDSALYLCASSLVAGAANTEAFFGQGTRLTVV.

This chain connects TRBV5-4 to TRBJ2-7; 7 nucleotides agree with TRBD1. The germline V gene encodes CDR1 SGHNT and CDR2 YYREEE (reference sequence). With 3 bases clipped from V and 5 bases from J, the junction kept 11 bases outside the gene matches. This CDR3 spans 15 amino acids. The CDR3 loop is CASSSIDRAGDEQYF. The CDR3 coding sequence is TGTGCCAGCAGCTCAATAGACAGGGCTGGAGACGAGCAGTACTTC.

This clonotype was counted a few times. The chain uses TRBV20-1 and TRBJ2-3, with 7 bases lining up with TRBD2. The CDR3 length is 15 residues. The germline V gene encodes CDR1 DFQATT and CDR2 SNEGSKA (reference sequence). The V gene end was trimmed by 1 base and the J gene end by 2 bases; junction bases not matched to a gene: 6. In DNA form, the CDR3 reads TGCAGTGCTAGAGCCCTAGCGGCGAACACAGATACGCAGTATTTT. Translating it yields CSARALAANTDTQYF.

The rearrangement links TRBV7-9 to TRBJ1-1; D uncertain. The length of the CDR3 is 13 residues. The V gene's germline CDR1 is SEHNR and CDR2 FQNEAQ (reference sequence). Trimming took off 0 bases at V and 12 bases at J, with 14 bases between the two ends. The CDR3 DNA reads TGTGCCAGCAGCTTAGCAGGCTCGGGAGGGACTTTCTTT. This codes for CASSLAGSGGTFF.

The V and J genes are TRBV6-5 and TRBJ1-6, with 9 bases identical to TRBD1. The CDR3 has 16 residues. V lost 3 bases to trimming and J lost 4 bases; unmatched junction nucleotides: 4. The germline V gene encodes CDR1 MNHEY and CDR2 SVGAGI. CDR3 sequence reads: CASSYKGQGYNSPLHF. The CDR3 nucleotides are TGTGCCAGCAGTTATAAGGGACAGGGTTATAATTCACCCCTCCACTTT.

The chain is built from TRBV5-5 and TRBJ2-6; D not certain. CDR3 size: 16 residues. The germline V and J ends were trimmed by 2 bases and 3 bases, with 12 bases remaining between them. The germline CDR1 and CDR2 sequences are SGHKS and YYEKEE (reference sequence). The CDR3 DNA sequence: TGTGCCAGCAGCTTTAGTTTTAGCAGTGGGGCCAACGTCCTGACTTTC. This translates into CASSFSFSSGANVLTF.

This clonotype was detected a few times. V is TRBV9 and J is TRBJ2-5, with 8 bases lining up with TRBD1. Trimming at V came to 4 bases and at J to 7 bases, leaving 6 bases not matched to a gene. The CDR3 covers 13 residues. Germline V CDR1 and CDR2: SGDLS, YYNGEE. In nucleotides, the CDR3 is TGTGCCAGCAGCTCCGGACAGGGTACGACCCAGTACTTC. Protein sequence: CASSSGQGTTQYF.

The chain has TRBV20-1 and TRBJ2-3, with 7 bases aligning to TRBD2. The CDR3 runs 16 residues. Trimming at V came to 3 bases and at J to 5 bases, leaving 14 bases not matched to a gene. Germline lookup yields CDR1 DFQATT and CDR2 SNEGSKA (reference sequence). The CDR3 protein is CSASSRQRGGRDTQYF. CDR3 DNA: TGCAGTGCTAGTTCGCGCCAGCGGGGCGGTAGAGATACGCAGTATTTT.

The chain employs TRBV2 and TRBJ1-2, with 8 bases lining up with TRBD1. V lost 8 bases and J lost 4; bases outside the gene matches: 15. The CDR3 covers 16 residues. Germline loops: CDR1 SNHLY, CDR2 FYNNEI. This CDR3 reads CASSPGSDRATYGYTF. The DNA of the CDR3 is TGTGCCAGCTCACCCGGATCGGACAGGGCGACCTATGGCTACACCTTC.

The genes are TRBV29-1 and TRBJ2-1; D may be TRBD1 or TRBD2 (5 bases each). Germline V gene data show CDR1 as SQVTM and CDR2 as ANQGSEA. This CDR3 comprises 12 residues. V shed 6 bases and J shed 15 bases, with 21 bases lying between them. The CDR3 nucleotides read TGCAGCGTCCTAGTCCGGGACGGCCGAGGGTTCTTC. Encoded protein: CSVLVRDGRGFF.

This clonotype was detected only a few times. J is TRBJ2-2 and V is TRBV6-1, with 7 nucleotides matching TRBD1. V was pared by 6 bases and J by 0 bases, with 7 bases of the junction left unmatched. This CDR3 has 16 residues. CDR1 MNHNS and CDR2 SASEGT come from the germline V gene. The CDR3 loop is CASRLDRVSNTGELFF. CDR3 DNA: TGTGCCAGCAGGCTCGACAGGGTTTCGAACACCGGGGAGCTGTTTTTT.

Only a few counts were recorded for this clonotype. The chain employs TRBV11-1 and TRBJ1-6; a possible D gene is TRBD1 (5 bases). V lost 5 bases and J lost 7, with 15 bases in between. Germline values: CDR1 SGHAT, CDR2 FQDESV (reference sequence). CDR3 length equals 15 residues. The CDR3 sequence is CASSQGGGDNSPLHF. For the CDR3, the DNA is TGTGCCAGCAGCCAAGGCGGGGGGGACAATTCACCCCTCCACTTT.

In this sample, this clonotype turned up a few times. J is TRBJ1-1 and V is TRBV6-5, with 7 bases identical to TRBD1. Germline CDR1 reads MNHEY; CDR2 reads SVGAGI. This CDR3 has 17 residues. After removal of 2 bases from V and 0 bases from J, the junction contained 9 bases not matched to a gene. The CDR3, as DNA: TGTGCCAGCAGTTACCTAGGGGGACAGCTATTGAACACTGAAGCTTTCTTT. It specifies CASSYLGGQLLNTEAFF.

The V gene is TRBV20-1, the J gene TRBJ2-5; the match to TRBD2 covers 7 bases. Germline CDR1 reads DFQATT; CDR2 reads SNEGSKA (reference sequence). With 3 bases clipped from V and 1 base from J, the junction kept 8 bases outside the gene matches. The length of the CDR3 is 15 residues. CDR3 nucleotides: TGCAGTGCTAGTAGAGCACTAGCGTTCCAAGAGACCCAGTACTTC. Its translation: CSASRALAFQETQYF.

Ten or more counts support this clonotype. The chain employs TRBV29-1 and TRBJ1-1; possible D gene TRBD1, 5 bases. This CDR3 region has 13 residues. In germline, CDR1 is SQVTM, CDR2 ANQGSEA. The V end was cut by 4 bases, the J end by 3 bases, with 12 bases between. Written as DNA, the CDR3 is TGCAGCGTTGTGAGGGACTTATACACTGAAGCTTTCTTT. Protein sequence: CSVVRDLYTEAFF.

The chain joins TRBV20-1 to TRBJ2-3; 11 nucleotides align to TRBD2. Losses at the gene ends were 3 bases for V and 2 bases for J; bases not matched to a gene: 4. The CDR3 consists of 15 residues. Germline lookup yields CDR1 DFQATT and CDR2 SNEGSKA (reference sequence). The CDR3 protein is CSARPSGRNTDTQYF. CDR3 in DNA: TGCAGTGCTAGGCCTAGCGGGAGGAACACAGATACGCAGTATTTT.

The rearrangement uses TRBV7-2 and TRBJ2-3; no clear D gene. Germline CDR1 and CDR2: SGHTA and FQGNSA. Trimming removed 1 base at V and 5 bases at J, with 7 bases between. The CDR3 length is 13 residues. The CDR3 sequence is CASSLDYRDTQYF. CDR3 nucleotide sequence: TGTGCCAGCAGCTTAGATTATAGAGATACGCAGTATTTT. The whole variable domain, remainder taken from reference TRBV7-2 and TRBJ2-3, is GAGVSQSPSNKVTEKGKDVELRCDPISGHTALYWYRQSLGQGLEFLIYFQGNSAPDKSGLPSDRFSAERTGGSVSTLTIQRTQQEDSAVYLCASSLDYRDTQYFGPGTRLTVL.

The rearrangement joins TRBV12-3 or TRBV12-4 to TRBJ1-2; D gene uncertain. The CDR3 consists of 14 residues. V lost 1 base to trimming and J lost 0 bases, with 6 bases between them. The CDR3 protein is CASSLGSSNYGYTF. The CDR3 DNA follows: TGTGCCAGCAGTTTAGGGAGCTCTAACTATGGCTACACCTTC.

This clonotype was counted a few times. The rearrangement links TRBV18 to TRBJ1-1, with D possibly matching TRBD1 (5 bases). The germline V gene has CDR1 KGHSH and CDR2 LQKENI. The CDR3 covers 13 residues. Trimming removed 0 bases from V and 9 bases from J, with 11 bases in between. The CDR3 here is CASSPPRGRQAFF. The DNA for the CDR3 is TGTGCCAGCTCACCACCTAGGGGACGGCAAGCTTTCTTT.

The chain is built from TRBV6-6 and TRBJ1-6; D gene ambiguous. The V end was cut by 8 bases, the J end by 9 bases, with 11 bases between. CDR3 length: 12 amino acids. The V gene's germline CDR1 is MNHNY and CDR2 SVGAGI (reference sequence). The CDR3 loop is CASYMESSPLHF. The DNA for the CDR3 is TGTGCCAGCTACATGGAGAGTTCACCCCTCCACTTT.